This T cell receptor beta chain was documented in a study of blood T cell repertoires in COVID-19. Background on the study: There were acute and convalescent COVID-19 samples, and they came from the United States, Italy and Spain.

V lost 5 bases and J lost 3; bases outside the gene matches: 6. CDR1 GTSNPN and CDR2 SVGIG come from the germline V gene (reference sequence). CDR3 length equals 15 residues. Across 20 to 25 US areas, participants ranged in age from about 18 to 90 years. Donors were grouped by their self-reported clinical history. In the 2 weeks before study entry, exposed participants met a COVID-19 case, which was PCR-confirmed or clinician-diagnosed. Sequenced by immunoSEQ multiplex PCR; TCRdb stores in-frame clones only, minus some. This sample has 350,000 to 500,000 clones, with around nine tenths found just once.

The TCR originated in a woman under 30 who had been exposed to COVID-19. The sequenced material came from PBMCs or T cells enriched from blood (not recorded which). V gene TRBV30 combines with J gene TRBJ1-5; TRBD1 aligns across 11 bases. In DNA, the CDR3 is TGTGCCTGGTCCACGGGACAGGGGGACAATCAGCCCCAGCATTTT. It specifies CAWSTGQGDNQPQHF.